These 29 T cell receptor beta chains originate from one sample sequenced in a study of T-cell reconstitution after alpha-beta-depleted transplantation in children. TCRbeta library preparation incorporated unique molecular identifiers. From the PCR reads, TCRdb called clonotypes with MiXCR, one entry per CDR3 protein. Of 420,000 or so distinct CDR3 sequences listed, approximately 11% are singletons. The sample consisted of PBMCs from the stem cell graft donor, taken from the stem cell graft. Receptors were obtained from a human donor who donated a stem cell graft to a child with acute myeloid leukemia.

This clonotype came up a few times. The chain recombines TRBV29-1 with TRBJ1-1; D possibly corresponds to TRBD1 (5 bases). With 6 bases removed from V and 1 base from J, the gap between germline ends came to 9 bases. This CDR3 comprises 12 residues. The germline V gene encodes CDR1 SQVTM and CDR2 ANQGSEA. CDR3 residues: CSVLGGNTEAFF. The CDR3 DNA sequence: TGCAGCGTCCTCGGGGGGAACACTGAAGCTTTCTTT. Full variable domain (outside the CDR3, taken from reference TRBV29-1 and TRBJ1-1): SAVISQKPSRDICQRGTSLTIQCQVDSQVTMMFWYRQQPGQSLTLIATANQGSEATYESGFVIDKFPISRPNLTFSTLTVSNMSPEDSSIYLCSVLGGNTEAFFGQGTRLTVV.

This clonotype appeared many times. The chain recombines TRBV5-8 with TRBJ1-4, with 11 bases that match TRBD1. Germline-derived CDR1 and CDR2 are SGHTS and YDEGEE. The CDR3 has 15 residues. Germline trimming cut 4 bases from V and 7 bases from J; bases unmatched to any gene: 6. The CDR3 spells CASSPWTGGGEKLFF. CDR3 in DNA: TGTGCCAGCAGCCCTTGGACAGGGGGCGGTGAAAAACTGTTTTTT.

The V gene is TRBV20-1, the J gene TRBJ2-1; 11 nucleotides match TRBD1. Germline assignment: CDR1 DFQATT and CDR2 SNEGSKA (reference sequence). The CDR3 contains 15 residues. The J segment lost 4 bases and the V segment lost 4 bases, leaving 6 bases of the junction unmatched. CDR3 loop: CSANGQGARYNEQFF. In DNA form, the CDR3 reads TGCAGTGCTAACGGACAGGGGGCAAGGTACAATGAGCAGTTCTTC.

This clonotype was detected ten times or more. For the CDR3, the DNA is TGTGCCAGCAGATACCAGTTCGGGGAGCTGTTTTTT. Encoded protein: CASRYQFGELFF. The chain employs TRBV6-5 and TRBJ2-2; D remains unclear. Germline V CDR1 and CDR2: MNHEY, SVGAGI. V lost 6 bases and J 7 bases, leaving 9 bases between the germline ends. The CDR3 covers 12 residues.

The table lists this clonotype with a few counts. The CDR3 sequence: CSARGASGGVDTQYF. Written as DNA, the CDR3 is TGCAGTGCTAGAGGAGCTAGCGGGGGGGTGGATACGCAGTATTTT. V gene TRBV20-1 combines with J gene TRBJ2-3, with 12 bases that match TRBD2. The CDR3 spans 15 residues. Germline CDR1 is DFQATT and CDR2 is SNEGSKA (reference sequence). V lost 1 base to trimming and J lost 6 bases; unmatched junction nucleotides: 5.

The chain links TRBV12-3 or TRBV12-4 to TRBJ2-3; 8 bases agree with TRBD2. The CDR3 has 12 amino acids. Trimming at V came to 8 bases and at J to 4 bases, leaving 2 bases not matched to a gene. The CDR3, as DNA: TGTGCCAGCGGCGGGGGGTCAGATACGCAGTATTTT. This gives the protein CASGGGSDTQYF.

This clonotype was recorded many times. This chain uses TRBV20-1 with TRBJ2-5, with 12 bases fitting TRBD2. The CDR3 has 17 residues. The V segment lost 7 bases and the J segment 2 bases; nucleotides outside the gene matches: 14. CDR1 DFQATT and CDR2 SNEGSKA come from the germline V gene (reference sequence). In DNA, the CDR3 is TGCAGTGTAAAGAGAACAGGGACTAGCGGGTTACAAGAGACCCAGTACTTC. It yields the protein CSVKRTGTSGLQETQYF.

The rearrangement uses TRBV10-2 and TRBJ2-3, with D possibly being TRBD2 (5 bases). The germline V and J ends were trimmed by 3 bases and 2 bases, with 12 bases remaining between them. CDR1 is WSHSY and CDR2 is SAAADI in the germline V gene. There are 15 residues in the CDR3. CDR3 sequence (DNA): TGCGCCAGCAGTGAACGGCTAGCAAACACAGATACGCAGTATTTT. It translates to CASSERLANTDTQYF.

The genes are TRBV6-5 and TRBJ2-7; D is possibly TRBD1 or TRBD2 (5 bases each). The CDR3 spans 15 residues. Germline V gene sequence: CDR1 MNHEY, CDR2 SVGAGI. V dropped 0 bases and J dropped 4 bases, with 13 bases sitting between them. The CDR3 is CASSYSGGLVYEQYF. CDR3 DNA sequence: TGTGCCAGCAGTTACTCTGGGGGTTTGGTTTACGAGCAGTACTTC.

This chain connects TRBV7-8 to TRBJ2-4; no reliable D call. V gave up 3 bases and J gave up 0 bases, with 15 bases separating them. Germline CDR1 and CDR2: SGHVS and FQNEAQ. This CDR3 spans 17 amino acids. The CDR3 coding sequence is TGTGCCAGCAGCTTCGAAGTGGGTTTTCTAGCCAAAAACATTCAGTACTTC. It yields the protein CASSFEVGFLAKNIQYF.

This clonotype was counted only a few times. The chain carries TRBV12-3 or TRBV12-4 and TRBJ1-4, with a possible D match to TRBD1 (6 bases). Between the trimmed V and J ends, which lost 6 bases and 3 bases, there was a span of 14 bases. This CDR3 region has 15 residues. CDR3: CASSQTGPANEKLFF. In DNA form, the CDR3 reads TGTGCCAGCAGCCAAACAGGGCCGGCTAATGAAAAACTGTTTTTT.

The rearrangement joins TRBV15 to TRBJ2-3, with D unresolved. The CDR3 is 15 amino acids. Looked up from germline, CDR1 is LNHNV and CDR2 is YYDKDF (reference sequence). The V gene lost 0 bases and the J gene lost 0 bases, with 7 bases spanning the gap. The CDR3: CATSRDVGSTDTQYF. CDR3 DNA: TGTGCCACCAGCAGAGATGTGGGGAGCACAGATACGCAGTATTTT.

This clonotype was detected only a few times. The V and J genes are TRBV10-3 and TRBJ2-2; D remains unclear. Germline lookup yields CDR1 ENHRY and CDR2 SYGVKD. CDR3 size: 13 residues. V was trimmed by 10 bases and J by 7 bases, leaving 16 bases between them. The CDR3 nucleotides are TGTGCCACCATTCAAGGGTCGGGCGGGGAGCTGTTTTTT. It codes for CATIQGSGGELFF.

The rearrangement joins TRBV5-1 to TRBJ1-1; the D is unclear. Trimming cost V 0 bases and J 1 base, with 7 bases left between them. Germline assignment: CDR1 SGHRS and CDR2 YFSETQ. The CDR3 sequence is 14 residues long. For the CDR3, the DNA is TGCGCCAGCAGCTTGGGTTTCGGGAACACTGAAGCTTTCTTT. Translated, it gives CASSLGFGNTEAFF.

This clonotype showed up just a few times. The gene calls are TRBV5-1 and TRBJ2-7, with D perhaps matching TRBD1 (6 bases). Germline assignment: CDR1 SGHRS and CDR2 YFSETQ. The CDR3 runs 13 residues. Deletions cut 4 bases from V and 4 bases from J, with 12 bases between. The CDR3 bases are TGCGCCAGCAGCAGACAGGCTTTGTACGAGCAGTACTTC. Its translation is CASSRQALYEQYF. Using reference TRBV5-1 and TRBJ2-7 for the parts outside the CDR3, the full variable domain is KAGVTQTPRYLIKTRGQQVTLSCSPISGHRSVSWYQQTPGQGLQFLFEYFSETQRNKGNFPGRFSGRQFSNSRSEMNVSTLELGDSALYLCASSRQALYEQYFGPGTRLTVT.

CDR3 amino acids: CSVRWTGGNYGEQFF. CDR3 nucleotide sequence: TGCAGCGTCCGATGGACAGGGGGGAATTATGGTGAGCAGTTCTTC. The rearrangement links TRBV29-1 to TRBJ2-1, with 10 bases lining up with TRBD1. The trim removed 6 bases at V and 9 bases at J, leaving 14 bases unmatched. The CDR3 extends over 15 amino acids. CDR1 is SQVTM, CDR2 ANQGSEA, per germline.

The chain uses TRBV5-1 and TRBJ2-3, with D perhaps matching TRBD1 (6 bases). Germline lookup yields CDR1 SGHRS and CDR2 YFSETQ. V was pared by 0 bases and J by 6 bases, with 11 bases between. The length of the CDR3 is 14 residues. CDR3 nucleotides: TGCGCCAGCAGCTTGGTGGGGGCAGGTGATACGCAGTATTTT. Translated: CASSLVGAGDTQYF.

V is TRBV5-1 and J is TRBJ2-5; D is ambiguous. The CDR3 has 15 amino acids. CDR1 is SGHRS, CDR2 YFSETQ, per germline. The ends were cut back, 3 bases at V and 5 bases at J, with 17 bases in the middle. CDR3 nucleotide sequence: TGCGCCAGCAGCTCAAACCGACCCCTCGGGGAGACCCAGTACTTC. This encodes CASSSNRPLGETQYF.

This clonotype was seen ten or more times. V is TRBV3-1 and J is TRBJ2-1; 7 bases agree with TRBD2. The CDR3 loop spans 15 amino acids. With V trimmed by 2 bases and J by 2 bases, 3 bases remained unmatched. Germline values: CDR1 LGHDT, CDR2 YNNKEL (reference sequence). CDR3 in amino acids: CASSQSRGAYNEQFF. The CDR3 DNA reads TGTGCCAGCAGCCAATCTCGGGGGGCCTACAATGAGCAGTTCTTC.

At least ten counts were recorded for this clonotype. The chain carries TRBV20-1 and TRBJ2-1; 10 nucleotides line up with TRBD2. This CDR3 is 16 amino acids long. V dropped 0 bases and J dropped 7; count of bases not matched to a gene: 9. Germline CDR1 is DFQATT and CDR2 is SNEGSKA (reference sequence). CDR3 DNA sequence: TGCAGTGCTAGAGATAAGCGGGAGGGCCATATAAATGAGCAGTTCTTC. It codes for CSARDKREGHINEQFF.

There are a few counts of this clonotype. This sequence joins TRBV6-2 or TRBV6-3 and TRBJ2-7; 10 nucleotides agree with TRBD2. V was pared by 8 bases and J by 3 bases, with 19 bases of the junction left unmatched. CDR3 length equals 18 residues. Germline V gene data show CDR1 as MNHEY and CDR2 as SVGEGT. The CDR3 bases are TGTGCCAGCGCGCGCCCTAAAGGCCTAGCGGGAGAGGACTACGAGCAGTACTTC. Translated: CASARPKGLAGEDYEQYF.

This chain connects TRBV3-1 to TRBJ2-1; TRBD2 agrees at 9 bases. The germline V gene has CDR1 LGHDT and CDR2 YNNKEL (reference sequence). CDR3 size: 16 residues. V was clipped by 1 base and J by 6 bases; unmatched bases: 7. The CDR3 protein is CASSQAWREGFNEQFF. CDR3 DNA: TGTGCCAGCAGCCAAGCTTGGCGGGAGGGCTTCAATGAGCAGTTCTTC.

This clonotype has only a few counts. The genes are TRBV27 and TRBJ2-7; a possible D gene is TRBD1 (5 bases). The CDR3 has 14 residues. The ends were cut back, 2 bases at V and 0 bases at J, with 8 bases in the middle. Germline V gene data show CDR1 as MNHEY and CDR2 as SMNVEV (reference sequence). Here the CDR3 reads CASSLQGHSYEQYF. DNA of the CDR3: TGTGCCAGCAGTTTACAAGGACACTCCTACGAGCAGTACTTC.

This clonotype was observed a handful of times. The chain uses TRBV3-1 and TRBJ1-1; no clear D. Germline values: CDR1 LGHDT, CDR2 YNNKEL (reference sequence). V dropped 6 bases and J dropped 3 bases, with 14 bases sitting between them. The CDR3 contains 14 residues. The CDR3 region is CASRDPRRDTEAFF. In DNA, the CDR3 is TGTGCCAGCAGGGACCCGAGGAGGGACACTGAAGCTTTCTTT.

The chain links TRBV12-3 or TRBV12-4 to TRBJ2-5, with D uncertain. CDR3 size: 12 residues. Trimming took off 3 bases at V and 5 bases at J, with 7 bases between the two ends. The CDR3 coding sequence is TGTGCCAGCAGTTTCGATCGGGAGACCCAGTACTTC. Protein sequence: CASSFDRETQYF.

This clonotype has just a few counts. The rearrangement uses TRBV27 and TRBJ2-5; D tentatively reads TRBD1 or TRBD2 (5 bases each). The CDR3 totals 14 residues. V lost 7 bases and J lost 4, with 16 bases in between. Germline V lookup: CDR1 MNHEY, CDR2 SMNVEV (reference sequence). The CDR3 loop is CASTNSRAGETQYF. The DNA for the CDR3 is TGTGCCAGCACCAATTCCAGGGCGGGAGAGACCCAGTACTTC.

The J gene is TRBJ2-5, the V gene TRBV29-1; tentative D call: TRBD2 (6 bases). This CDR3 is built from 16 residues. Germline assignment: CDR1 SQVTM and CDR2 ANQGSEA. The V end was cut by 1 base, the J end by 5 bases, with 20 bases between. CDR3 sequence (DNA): TGCAGCGTTGAAGCCCTCGGTCTCCCAGGAGGGGAGACCCAGTACTTC. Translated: CSVEALGLPGGETQYF.

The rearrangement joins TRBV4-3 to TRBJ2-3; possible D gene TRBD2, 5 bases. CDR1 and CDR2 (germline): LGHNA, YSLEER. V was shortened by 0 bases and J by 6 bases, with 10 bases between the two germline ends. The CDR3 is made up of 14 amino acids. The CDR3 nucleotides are TGCGCCAGCAGCCAAGATACCCCGGGGGATACGCAGTATTTT. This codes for CASSQDTPGDTQYF.

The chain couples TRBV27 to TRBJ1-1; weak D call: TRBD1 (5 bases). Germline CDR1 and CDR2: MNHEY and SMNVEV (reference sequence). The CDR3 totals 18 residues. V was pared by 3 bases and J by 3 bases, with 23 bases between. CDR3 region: CASSFDFRVRGGDTEAFF. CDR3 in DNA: TGTGCCAGCAGTTTCGATTTTAGGGTGAGGGGTGGTGACACTGAAGCTTTCTTT.